The rows below give T cell receptor beta chains drawn from one sample of a study of beta chain bispecific antibodies for T cell cancers. These receptors' antigens are unknown. TCRdb used MiXCR to reprocess the 5' RACE reads, holding one entry per CDR3 protein. This sample yields about 20,000 distinct CDR3 sequences, of which approximately 1.9% are seen a single time; roughly 5.1% belongs to the top ten. The sequenced sample was healthy donor T cells cultured with leukemia cells, obtained from a culture containing a bispecific antibody targeting TCR Vbeta12. All receptors come from a human donor in good health. Some clones in this sample may be carry-over from other donors' samples. Both conserved end residues are trimmed from each CDR3. The order of the fields is V gene, J gene, D gene, CDR3 protein. The D gene is left open where the match is weak.

v_gene: TRBV25-1; j_gene: TRBJ2-7; d_gene: -; CDR3aa: ASSALEETPTYEQY
v_gene: TRBV21-1; j_gene: TRBJ2-7; d_gene: -; CDR3aa: ASSKGFIGLCEQY
v_gene: TRBV5-1; j_gene: TRBJ2-1; d_gene: TRBD1; CDR3aa: ATSGGSYNEQF
v_gene: TRBV7-6; j_gene: TRBJ2-7; d_gene: -; CDR3aa: ASSSISGDEQY
v_gene: TRBV30; j_gene: TRBJ2-1; d_gene: -; CDR3aa: AWGVNNEQF
v_gene: TRBV14; j_gene: TRBJ2-7; d_gene: -; CDR3aa: ASSQVHGGLLSYEQY
v_gene: TRBV5-1; j_gene: TRBJ1-1; d_gene: -; CDR3aa: ASSYQSDMNTEAF
v_gene: TRBV19; j_gene: TRBJ2-7; d_gene: TRBD2; CDR3aa: ASSMAGGDHEQY
v_gene: TRBV10-1; j_gene: TRBJ2-7; d_gene: -; CDR3aa: ASSDEGFSYEQY
v_gene: TRBV5-1; j_gene: TRBJ2-1; d_gene: TRBD2; CDR3aa: ASSFLAGGPWNEQF
v_gene: TRBV5-4; j_gene: TRBJ1-1; d_gene: TRBD1; CDR3aa: ASSWDRGTFLSENTEAF
v_gene: TRBV7-3; j_gene: TRBJ1-2; d_gene: TRBD1; CDR3aa: ASSLTQQGVGYGYT
v_gene: TRBV4-1; j_gene: TRBJ2-7; d_gene: TRBD1; CDR3aa: ASSQGGQFYEQY
v_gene: TRBV15; j_gene: TRBJ2-7; d_gene: -; CDR3aa: ATSPSSRDFEQY
v_gene: TRBV7-2; j_gene: TRBJ2-5; d_gene: -; CDR3aa: ASSSPPGLRQETQY
v_gene: TRBV19; j_gene: TRBJ2-2; d_gene: TRBD1; CDR3aa: ASSPPRGTGFTGELF
v_gene: TRBV11-2; j_gene: TRBJ2-3; d_gene: TRBD2; CDR3aa: ASSHPWGLAGGGTDTQY
v_gene: TRBV7-7; j_gene: TRBJ2-7; d_gene: TRBD1; CDR3aa: ASSPETGSYEQY
v_gene: TRBV6-5; j_gene: TRBJ1-5; d_gene: -; CDR3aa: ASSSDRFSNQPQH
v_gene: TRBV27; j_gene: TRBJ2-2; d_gene: TRBD1; CDR3aa: ASKTGGLFTGELF
v_gene: TRBV6-1; j_gene: TRBJ2-2; d_gene: TRBD1; CDR3aa: ASVPGQGTGELF
v_gene: TRBV5-1; j_gene: TRBJ2-7; d_gene: -; CDR3aa: ASSLAFDEVPYEQY
v_gene: TRBV6-5; j_gene: TRBJ1-6; d_gene: TRBD1; CDR3aa: ASTPGQIYNSPLH
v_gene: TRBV27; j_gene: TRBJ1-5; d_gene: -; CDR3aa: ASSPDYSNQPQH
v_gene: TRBV7-2; j_gene: TRBJ2-1; d_gene: -; CDR3aa: ASSYDAILRF
v_gene: TRBV13; j_gene: TRBJ2-1; d_gene: -; CDR3aa: ASSGGNEQF
v_gene: TRBV20-1; j_gene: TRBJ1-6; d_gene: -; CDR3aa: SANPAGRSTSPLH
v_gene: TRBV2; j_gene: TRBJ1-2; d_gene: TRBD1; CDR3aa: ASSDFGQGNGYT